This TCR beta chain was observed in a study of cytomegalovirus exposure and HLA in healthy donors (dated by TCRdb to 2015 to 2018). Context from the whole study: According to an earlier analysis of several hundred of the donors, about 190 million T cells yielded roughly 100 million unique TCR beta sequences and approximately 300 Gb of sequence data. On average, approximately 250,000 unique TCR beta nucleotide sequences were sequenced per donor among roughly 430 genotyped donors of the cohort, with roughly a sixth of those sequences being non-productive. An earlier analysis of around 640 of the donors used high-throughput TCR beta sequencing to judge whether each TCR beta V gene segment behaved as functional or pseudogenic. Using immunosequencing, the study profiled T cell repertoires from roughly 650 subjects and related those repertoires to cytomegalovirus serostatus. HLA typing included class I and class II loci at four-digit resolution. The genetic ancestry cluster associated with self-reported Caucasian donors included 81% of the 398 genotyped donors. A later analysis re-examined previously published TCR beta repertoires from more than 650 donors and added high-resolution HLA genotyping to investigate patterns of TCR occurrence. Because of strong linkage in the cohort, 4 to 6 DR-DQ haplotypes were treated as single units for association and clustering. The aim of the study was to test whether cataloging public T cell receptors could identify signatures of past pathogen exposure. To predict cytomegalovirus infection status, the study brought together high-throughput TCR immunosequencing, statistical association of individual TCRs with disease status, and machine learning. Rather than using new phenotypic data, the later analysis identified candidate immune exposures from TCR beta sequences and from how often those sequences occurred across donors. The number of typed donors differed by locus: 629-630 for A, B, C, DRB1 and DQB1; 522 for DQA1; 606 for DPA1; and about 470 for DPB1. An early release that covered approximately 600 HLA-typed donors contained about 300 gigabases of sequencing data and 65 million to 100 million unique TCR sequences. Genome-wide SNP genotypes for about 65% of the roughly 700 donors were used in a later genetic analysis, which treated that subset as a discovery cohort. A separate validation cohort of roughly 120 different subjects was used in addition to the roughly 620-subject first cohort. Every discovery cohort repertoire had been produced on one sequencing platform. Alongside the repertoire data, information on donor age, sex, ethnicity and CMV serostatus was compiled. Broader findings and caveats from the paper: Because the 87-base-pair reads could not distinguish some IMGT-functional V segments, including TRBV6-2 and TRBV6-3, those segments were excluded. Broadly in line with IMGT annotations, most TCR beta V segments showed up in productive rearrangements about 87% or about 30% of the time in an earlier analysis of several hundred of the donors. In a later analysis, TCR association rates were found to vary across HLA loci, with the most associated TCRs seen for DRB1 alleles and the fewest for HLA-C alleles. A further reported finding was that TCR beta sequences accurately predicted the HLA-A and HLA-B alleles for most subjects in the first cohort. HLA typing was unavailable for some donors at each locus, so association tests used only the typed subset. Linkage disequilibrium might explain the correlated functional status among segregating V segments, but an unknown experimental factor could not be ruled out. Most TCR sequences were seen in very few donors, while some public TCRs were found in many individuals. The only immune exposure information available for the cohort was CMV serostatus. At a false discovery rate of 0.05, a later analysis linked under 20,000 TCR beta sequences to specific HLA alleles. Three of the identified cytomegalovirus-associated TCR beta chains were confirmed in vitro to be specific for cytomegalovirus antigens. In the study, approximately 150 TCR beta chains were listed as associated with cytomegalovirus. The sequencing pipeline was judged likely to have produced a cluster of highly shared sequence variants as a technical artifact. According to a later genetic analysis, donors in an Asian-associated ancestry cluster had fewer N-insertions in productive TCRs than the roughly 670-donor mean. An association between a missense DCLRE1C variant and V-gene and J-gene trimming of TCR beta chains was found in a later genetic analysis and replicated in an independent cohort. A later analysis reported that several top co-occurrence clusters appeared linked to parvovirus B19, influenza, CMV and Epstein-Barr virus. When HLA alleles, especially DR and DQ, strongly co-occurred, TCR associations were difficult to assign to individual alleles. In both the original and validation cohorts, the classifier was reported to diagnose cytomegalovirus status with high specificity and sensitivity. This cohort had only TCR beta chains sequenced, and the lack of alpha or paired-chain data limited which features could be detected. Because counts were too low, roughly 16 rarely observed V segments, including chromosome 9 orphons, were excluded from the earlier analysis of some 590 of the donors. Most CMV-associated TCR beta chains appeared to be HLA-restricted in a later analysis, and the HLA associations seemed to be driven largely by CMV exposure. It was suggested by the authors that the approach could potentially be generalized to other disease states and immunological phenotypes. In a later analysis, HLA-associated TCR beta chains showed more clonal expansion and lower generation probabilities than non-associated chains that were equally common. Sequencing depth was assumed to be roughly uniform across donors in the presence/absence analyses, though that assumption may not hold.

Library generation was performed with the immunoSEQ multiplex PCR assay. The multiplex PCR relied on a mix of 60 forward primers for TCR Vbeta segments and 13 reverse primers for TCR Jbeta segments. A multiplex PCR assay on genomic DNA amplified the CDR3 region of rearranged TCR beta genes. Amplified TCR beta libraries were sequenced as 87-base-pair reads on the Illumina HiSeq System. Per the original workflow: In a later analysis, about 80 million unique TCR beta chains were counted across the 666 repertoires, and roughly 11 million of these chains were shared by at least two donors. A nearest-neighbor algorithm error-corrected the raw reads and collapsed the reads into unique sequences, merging closely related sequences to remove PCR and sequencing errors. Alignment of CDR3 sequences to IMGT reference sequences was used to assign V, D and J gene segments. For a sequence to be retained, a match of at least six nucleotides to both a V gene segment and a J gene segment was required. A rearrangement counted as productive if the CDR3 had no stop codons and remained in frame with V and J, and every other rearrangement counted as non-productive. CDR3 was defined by IMGT convention, running from the second conserved V-encoded cysteine to the conserved J-encoded phenylalanine. Sequences without an unambiguous match to a single V gene segment were excluded from the earlier analysis of 450 to 750 of the donors. In an earlier analysis of approximately 560 of the donors, a V segment was called functional when productive rearrangements were above 56.7%, and segregating when the standard deviation between donors exceeded 5%. A statistical classification framework was built to diagnose cytomegalovirus status from the catalog of TCR beta chain sequences. In a later analysis, V and J genes were assigned by comparing TCR nucleotide sequences against IMGT/GENE-DB human TR gene sequences. The TCRdist pipeline was used in a later analysis to assign CDR3 sequences and most-parsimonious VDJ recombination scenarios. In a later analysis, each TCR beta chain was defined by its CDR3 amino acid sequence together with its V-gene family, and reads without a unique V-gene family were excluded. A later analysis removed 592 highly shared, low-generation-probability nucleotide sequences to deal with suspected cross-contamination and a sequencing artifact. In a later analysis, a clonal expansion index was calculated for each public chain from normalized within-repertoire ranks of inferred template counts. In a later analysis, generation probabilities were computed using a VDJ recombination model fitted to out-of-frame rearrangements, and the results were checked against IGoR. In a later analysis, TCR-TCR, TCR-HLA and TCR-CMV co-occurrence was scored with hypergeometric tests, and a repertoire-size bias correction was applied to TCR pairs. False discovery rates were estimated in a later analysis by permuting HLA or CMV assignments 20 times. In a later analysis, co-occurring TCRs were grouped using DBSCAN, with TCRdist sequence similarity added in when clustering inside HLA-allele-positive subsets. For co-occurrence clustering, repertoires with fewer than 30,000 or more than 120,000 public chains were excluded, along with roughly 5 repertoires with anomalous nucleotide sharing. TCRdb limited this immuneACCESS table to in-frame rearrangements with V and J called. A share of clones is missing; checked studies link under half to unresolved V genes, and the rest is unexplained. V, J and clone size are those of that table, while D and trimming were read from the DNA. This sample lists about 200,000 clones; 70% to 80% were detected once. 2.9% of the sample is taken by the ten largest.

On this clone itself: What antigen it recognizes has not been identified. No much larger clonotype is one base removed from it; base qualities were not supplied.

Taken from the germline V gene, the CDR1 and CDR2 loops are MDHEN and SYDVKM. The CDR3 sequence holds 14 residues, the cysteine and phenylalanine included. This entry keeps only the CDR3 DNA: 42 bases, framed from base 1. Trimming accounts for 9 bases at V and 2 bases at J, while the number of junction bases matched to no gene is 2. The cohort comprised 550 to 700 healthy bone marrow donors. At the time of sampling, all cohort members were nominally healthy, though unrecorded immune exposures were likely present. The donor was CMV seronegative and belonged to the group of 350 or so seronegative cohort members. Each donor provided a peripheral blood sample, and peripheral blood mononuclear cells were used for TCR beta sequencing. Genomic DNA was extracted from the blood cell samples with the Qiagen DNeasy Blood Extraction Kit.

The rearranged chain carries TRBV28 and TRBJ2-2, with TRBD2 matching 11 junction bases. Sequencing was carried out using PBMCs. The TCR comes from a woman aged 25 to 39 in good health and CMV-seronegative. The DNA sequence is as follows: TGTGCCAGTGGGACTAGCGGAAACACCGGGGAGCTGTTTTTT. It codes for CASGTSGNTGELFF.